Listed here are 7 T cell receptor beta chains from one sample, sequenced in a study of blood T cell repertoires in COVID-19. Assay used: immunoSEQ multiplex PCR; TCRdb lists only in-frame clones, some missing. Of about 220,000 clones in the sample, 70% to 85% were seen once. The sample taken for sequencing was peripheral blood. These receptors were taken from a man aged 50 or older with active or convalescent COVID-19.

J is TRBJ1-5 and V is TRBV6-2 or TRBV6-3; the D gene is possibly TRBD1 (6 bases). This CDR3 has 14 residues. Germline V gives CDR1 MNHEY, CDR2 SVGEGT. Deletions cut 0 bases from V and 7 bases from J, with 10 bases between. This CDR3 reads CASSYSGGVQPQHF. CDR3 coding DNA: TGTGCCAGCAGTTACTCAGGGGGGGTCCAGCCCCAGCATTTT.

The chain links TRBV18 to TRBJ2-3, with a possible D match to TRBD1 (5 bases). The CDR3 spans 15 residues. V shed 2 bases and J shed 1 base, with 10 bases lying between them. CDR1 is KGHSH and CDR2 is LQKENI in the germline V gene. The CDR3, as DNA: TGTGCCAGCTCACCATACAGGCTTGGCACAGATACGCAGTATTTT. Residues: CASSPYRLGTDTQYF.

The chain carries TRBV28 and TRBJ2-1; the match to TRBD1 covers 10 bases. The CDR3 spans 14 residues. From germline, CDR1 is MDHEN and CDR2 SYDVKM. The V segment lost 5 bases and the J segment 8 bases; nucleotides outside the gene matches: 6. CDR3 DNA sequence: TGTGCCAGCAGTGTGGGACAGGGGAGGTATGAGCAGTTCTTC. As protein: CASSVGQGRYEQFF. The variable domain in full, with the rest retrieved from reference TRBV28 and TRBJ2-1, is DVKVTQSSRYLVKRTGEKVFLECVQDMDHENMFWYRQDPGLGLRLIYFSYDVKMKEKGDIPEGYSVSREKKERFSLILESASTNQTSMYLCASSVGQGRYEQFFGPGTRLTVL.

In nucleotides, the CDR3 is TGTGCCAGCAGTTACGAACAGGGCACTGAAGCTTTCTTT. Translation gives CASSYEQGTEAFF. The chain carries TRBV6-5 and TRBJ1-1; D is possibly TRBD1 (6 bases). Per germline, CDR1 MNHEY and CDR2 SVGAGI. Between the trimmed V and J ends, which lost 2 bases and 4 bases, there was a span of 8 bases. The CDR3 has 13 amino acids.

This clone was detected a few times. This chain uses TRBV9 with TRBJ2-4, with 7 bases lining up with TRBD1. This CDR3 spans 13 amino acids. Germline V gene data show CDR1 as SGDLS and CDR2 as YYNGEE. Trimming removed 2 bases from V and 8 bases from J; junction bases left unmatched: 4. CDR3 nucleotides: TGTGCCAGCAGCGTTAGACAGGGTGACATTCAGTACTTC. Its translation is CASSVRQGDIQYF.

The chain couples TRBV5-6 to TRBJ1-4, with D possibly TRBD1 on 6 matching bases. Trimming shortened V by 2 bases and J by 1 base, and 12 bases separated the two germline ends. This CDR3 has 16 amino acids. Germline V lookup: CDR1 SGHDT, CDR2 YYEEEE. The CDR3 DNA follows: TGTGCCAGCAGCTTAGGACAGATCTTAACTAATGAAAAACTGTTTTTT. Amino acid sequence: CASSLGQILTNEKLFF. The variable domain in full, with the rest retrieved from reference TRBV5-6 and TRBJ1-4, is DAGVTQSPTHLIKTRGQQVTLRCSPKSGHDTVSWYQQALGQGPQFIFQYYEEEERQRGNFPDRFSGHQFPNYSSELNVNALLLGDSALYLCASSLGQILTNEKLFFGSGTQLSVL.

This clone has a handful of counts. The CDR3 sequence: CAISESIQILGYTF. DNA for the CDR3: TGTGCCATCAGTGAGTCGATACAGATCTTGGGCTACACCTTC. This chain uses TRBV10-3 with TRBJ1-2; D is undetermined. Germline V lookup: CDR1 ENHRY, CDR2 SYGVKD. Trimming took 0 bases from V and 8 from J, leaving 13 bases between them. The CDR3 spans 14 residues.